This T cell receptor (beta chain) was sequenced for a study of OX40 agonist ivuxolimab in advanced cancers. In the study overall: An anti-OX40 (CD134) antibody with agonistic activity, ivuxolimab, was administered to patients.

CDR3 length: 18 residues. Germline loops: CDR1 SGDLS, CDR2 YYNGEE. V was pared by 0 bases and J by 6 bases, with 13 bases of the junction left unmatched. Patients with autoimmune history or systemic immunosuppression were excluded. Profiling relied on immunoSEQ multiplex PCR, and the TCRdb table lists in-frame clones only, not all of them. The table includes tens of thousands of clones, around four fifths detected once. The TCR was taken from an adult with an advanced solid tumor such as melanoma, head and neck, liver or kidney cancer. Sample: CD4+ or CD8+ T cells sorted from blood, taken in a trial of the OX40 agonist ivuxolimab. The chain recombines TRBV9 with TRBJ2-4; 9 bases map to TRBD1. CDR3 sequence: CASSVGRAGTGLGNIQYF. The DNA of the CDR3 is TGTGCCAGCAGCGTAGGTCGGGCTGGGACAGGGCTCGGAAACATTCAGTACTTC.